This record looks at one T cell receptor beta chain sequence and its context. This clone was observed many times. No antigen is known for it. No base qualities exist here, and no much larger clone lies one base off it. The CDR3, from cysteine to phenylalanine, totals 14 residues. Only the CDR3 DNA is retained, 42 bases long and in frame from the first base. A distance of 12 bases separates the germline ends of V and J, which lose 6 bases and 2 bases respectively. CDR1 and CDR2, looked up from the germline V gene (reference sequence), are WNHNN and SYGVQD. This sample stems from a study of T cells after posttransplantation cyclophosphamide (dated by TCRdb to the mid-2010s). Broadly, across the study: The study tracked T cell repertoire reconstitution by TRB sequencing after myeloablative bone marrow transplantation using posttransplantation cyclophosphamide as GVHD prophylaxis. Antigen receptor sequencing was done on samples from 35 PTCy-treated patients and from 15 to 20 related bone marrow donors of those patients. Blood from all 34 PTCy patients who had 1-year posttransplant specimens underwent TRB sequencing. In 3 patients, TRB sequencing was also performed on up to 3 more blood samples taken 2 to 5.2 years after transplant, and in several patients, pretransplant blood was also TRB-sequenced. Because TRA and TRB clonality were tightly correlated in nine or ten samples, subsequent TCR analyses were focused on TRB only. Public TRB sequences were queried against a database of over 3,000 sequences associated with responses to pathogens, tumor antigens, self-antigens and alloantigens.

Related bone marrow donors provided peripheral blood samples on the day of marrow donation. Peripheral blood and bone marrow mononuclear cells were isolated by Ficoll-Hypaque density centrifugation and were cryopreserved. Genomic DNA was used for TRB sequencing, which was performed with the immunoSEQ assay at survey resolution or with the hsTCRB kit. The original pipeline was this. The immunoSEQ software handled initial read processing, and the LymphoSeq R package was used for repertoire analyses. For each TRB dataset, clonality was calculated as 1 minus normalized Shannon entropy, and the Gini coefficient was computed as well. Phenotypes of unsorted samples were inferred by mapping TRB sequences from sorted subsets of the recipient or donor onto unsorted samples of the same recipient. TCRdb carries this immuneACCESS record with in-frame sequences only. Its versions omit some clonotypes, under half of them owing to an unresolved V gene in the studies checked, with the rest unexplained. V and J calls plus clone size are reproduced from that table; the DNA served to infer D and trimming. The table notes roughly 35,000 clones here, none of them singletons. The ten largest clones add up to roughly 1.1% of the sample.

Points the paper makes about the study in general: The TRB repertoires of T cells infiltrating skin or GI tract showed only limited overlap with the TRB repertoires of T cells in blood. Donor-recipient similarity was low at 1-2 months but rose over the first year, and later blood repertoires were often dominated by donor CD8+ memory clones. Across the roughly 48 patients, TRB clonality was highly associated with recipient CMV seropositivity and CMV reactivation, and diversity with PTCy was similar to that in the CNI/methotrexate controls.

The sequence came from a girl between 10 and 17 years old in good health, CMV-negative, and a related stem cell transplant donor. This chain joins TRBV10-1 to TRBJ2-3; a tentative D call is TRBD1 (6 bases match). Sequenced input: PBMCs. The DNA reads TGCGCCAGCAGCCACGGACAGCCCACAGATACGCAGTATTTT. This is translated as CASSHGQPTDTQYF.